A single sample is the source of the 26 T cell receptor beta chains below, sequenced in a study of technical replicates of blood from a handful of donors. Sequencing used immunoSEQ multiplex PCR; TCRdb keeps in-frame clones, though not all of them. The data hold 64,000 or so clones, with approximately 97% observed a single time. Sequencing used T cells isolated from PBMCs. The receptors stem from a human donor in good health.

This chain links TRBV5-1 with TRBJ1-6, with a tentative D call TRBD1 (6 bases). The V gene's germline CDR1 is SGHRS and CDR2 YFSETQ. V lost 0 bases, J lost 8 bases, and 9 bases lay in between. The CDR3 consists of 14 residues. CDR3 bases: TGCGCCAGCAGCTTGGGACAGGCAGATTCACCCCTCCACTTT. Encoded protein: CASSLGQADSPLHF.

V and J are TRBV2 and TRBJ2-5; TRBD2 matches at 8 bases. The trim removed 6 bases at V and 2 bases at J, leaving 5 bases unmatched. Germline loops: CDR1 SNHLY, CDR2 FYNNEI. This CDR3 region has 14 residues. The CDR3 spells CASRKRESQETQYF. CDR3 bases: TGTGCCAGCAGGAAGCGGGAGAGTCAAGAGACCCAGTACTTC.

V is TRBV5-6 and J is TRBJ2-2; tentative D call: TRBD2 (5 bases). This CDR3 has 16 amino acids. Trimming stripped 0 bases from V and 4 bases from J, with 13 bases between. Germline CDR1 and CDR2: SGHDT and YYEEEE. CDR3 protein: CASSLAVAGVTGELFF. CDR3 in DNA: TGTGCCAGCAGCTTGGCCGTTGCGGGTGTCACCGGGGAGCTGTTTTTT.

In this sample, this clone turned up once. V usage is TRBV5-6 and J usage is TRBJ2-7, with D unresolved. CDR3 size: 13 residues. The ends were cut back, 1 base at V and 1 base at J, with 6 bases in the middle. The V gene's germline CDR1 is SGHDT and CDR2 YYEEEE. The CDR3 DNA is TGTGCCAGCAGCTTGATGCAGTCCTACGAGCAGTACTTC. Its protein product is CASSLMQSYEQYF.

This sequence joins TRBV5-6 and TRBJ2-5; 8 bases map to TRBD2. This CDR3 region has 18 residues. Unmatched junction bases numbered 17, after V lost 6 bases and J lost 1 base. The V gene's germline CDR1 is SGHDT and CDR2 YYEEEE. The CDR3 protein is CASTDDSIAGHTQETQYF. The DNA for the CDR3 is TGTGCCAGCACCGACGACTCGATAGCGGGGCATACCCAAGAGACCCAGTACTTC.

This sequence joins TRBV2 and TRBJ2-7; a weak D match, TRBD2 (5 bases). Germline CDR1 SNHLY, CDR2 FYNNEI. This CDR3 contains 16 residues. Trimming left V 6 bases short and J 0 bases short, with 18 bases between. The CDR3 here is CASSRYVSGTSYEQYF. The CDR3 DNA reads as TGTGCCAGCAGCAGGTACGTCAGCGGCACCTCCTACGAGCAGTACTTC.

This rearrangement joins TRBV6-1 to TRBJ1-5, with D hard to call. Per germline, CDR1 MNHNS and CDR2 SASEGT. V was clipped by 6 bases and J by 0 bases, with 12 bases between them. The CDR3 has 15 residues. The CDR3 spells CASRREKYSNQPQHF. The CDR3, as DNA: TGTGCCAGCAGGAGGGAGAAATATAGCAATCAGCCCCAGCATTTT.

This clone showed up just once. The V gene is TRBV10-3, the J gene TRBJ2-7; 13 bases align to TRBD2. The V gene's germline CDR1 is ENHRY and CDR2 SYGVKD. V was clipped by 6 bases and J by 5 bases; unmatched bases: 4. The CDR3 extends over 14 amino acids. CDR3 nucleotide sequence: TGTGCCATCAGAGGACTAGCGGGAGTAGACGAGCAGTACTTC. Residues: CAIRGLAGVDEQYF.

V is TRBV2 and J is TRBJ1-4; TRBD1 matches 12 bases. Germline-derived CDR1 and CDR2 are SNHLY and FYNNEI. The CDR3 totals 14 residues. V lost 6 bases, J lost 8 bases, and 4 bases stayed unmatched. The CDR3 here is CASSSGTGGEKLFF. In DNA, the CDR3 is TGTGCCAGCAGCTCCGGGACAGGGGGCGAAAAACTGTTTTTT.

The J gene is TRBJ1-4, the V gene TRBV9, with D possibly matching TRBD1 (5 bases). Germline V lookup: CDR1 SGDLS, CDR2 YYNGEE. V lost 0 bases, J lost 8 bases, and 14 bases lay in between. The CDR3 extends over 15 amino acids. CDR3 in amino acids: CASSVDGGSGEKLFF. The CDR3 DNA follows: TGTGCCAGCAGCGTAGACGGGGGGAGTGGCGAAAAACTGTTTTTT.

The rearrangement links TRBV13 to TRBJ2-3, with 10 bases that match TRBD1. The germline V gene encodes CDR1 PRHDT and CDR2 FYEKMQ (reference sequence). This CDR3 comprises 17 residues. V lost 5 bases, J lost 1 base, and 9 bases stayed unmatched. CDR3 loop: CASSLNRDRGRTDTQYF. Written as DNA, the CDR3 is TGTGCCAGCAGCCTCAACCGGGACAGGGGTCGCACAGATACGCAGTATTTT. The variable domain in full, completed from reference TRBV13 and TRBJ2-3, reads AAGVIQSPRHLIKEKRETATLKCYPIPRHDTVYWYQQGPGQDPQFLISFYEKMQSDKGSIPDRFSAQQFSDYHSELNMSSLELGDSALYFCASSLNRDRGRTDTQYFGPGTRLTVL.

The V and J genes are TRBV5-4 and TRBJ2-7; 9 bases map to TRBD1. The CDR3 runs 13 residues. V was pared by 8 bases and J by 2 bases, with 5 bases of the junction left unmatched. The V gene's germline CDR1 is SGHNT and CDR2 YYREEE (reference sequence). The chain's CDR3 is CASSTGGTYEQYF. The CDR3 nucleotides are TGTGCCAGTTCGACAGGGGGGACCTACGAGCAGTACTTC.

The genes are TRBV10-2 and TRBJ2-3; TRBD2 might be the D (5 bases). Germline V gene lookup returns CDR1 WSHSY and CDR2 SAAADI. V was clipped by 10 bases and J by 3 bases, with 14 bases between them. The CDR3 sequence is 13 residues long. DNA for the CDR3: TGCGCCACCTCTACTAGGAGGACAGATACGCAGTATTTT. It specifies CATSTRRTDTQYF.

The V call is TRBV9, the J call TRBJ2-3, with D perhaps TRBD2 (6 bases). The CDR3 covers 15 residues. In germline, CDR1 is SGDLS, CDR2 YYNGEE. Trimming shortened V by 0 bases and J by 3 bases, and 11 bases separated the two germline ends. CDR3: CASSVGWGETDTQYF. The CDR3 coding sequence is TGTGCCAGCAGCGTAGGATGGGGGGAAACAGATACGCAGTATTTT.

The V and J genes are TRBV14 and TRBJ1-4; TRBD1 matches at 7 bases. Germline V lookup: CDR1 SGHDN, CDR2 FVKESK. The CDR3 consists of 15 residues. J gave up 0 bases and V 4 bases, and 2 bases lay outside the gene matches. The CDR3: CASSLGTATNEKLFF. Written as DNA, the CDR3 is TGTGCCAGCAGCCTAGGGACAGCAACTAATGAAAAACTGTTTTTT.

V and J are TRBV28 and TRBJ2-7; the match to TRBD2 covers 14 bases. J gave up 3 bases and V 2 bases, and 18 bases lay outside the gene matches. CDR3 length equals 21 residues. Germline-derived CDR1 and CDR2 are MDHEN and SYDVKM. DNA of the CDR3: TGTGCCAGCAGTTTAAGAGGACTAGCGGGAGGAATTGGTTTGGACCTCTACGAGCAGTACTTC. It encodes CASSLRGLAGGIGLDLYEQYF.

The CDR3 sequence: CASTSQAALGYTF. CDR3 DNA: TGTGCCAGTACCTCACAGGCGGCTCTCGGCTACACCTTC. This chain links TRBV19 with TRBJ1-2; possible D gene TRBD1, 5 bases. From germline, CDR1 is LNHDA and CDR2 SQIVND (reference sequence). Trimming stripped 7 bases from V and 8 bases from J, with 17 bases between. CDR3 length equals 13 residues.

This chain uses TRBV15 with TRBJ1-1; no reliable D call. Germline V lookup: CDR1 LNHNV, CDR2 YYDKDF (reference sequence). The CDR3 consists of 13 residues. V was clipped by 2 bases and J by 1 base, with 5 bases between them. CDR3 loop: CATSRQENTEAFF. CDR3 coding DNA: TGTGCCACCAGCAGACAGGAGAACACTGAAGCTTTCTTT. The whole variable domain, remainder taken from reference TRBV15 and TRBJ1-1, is DAMVIQNPRYQVTQFGKPVTLSCSQTLNHNVMYWYQQKSSQAPKLLFHYYDKDFNNEADTPDNFQSRRPNTSFCFLDIRSPGLGDTAMYLCATSRQENTEAFFGQGTRLTVV.

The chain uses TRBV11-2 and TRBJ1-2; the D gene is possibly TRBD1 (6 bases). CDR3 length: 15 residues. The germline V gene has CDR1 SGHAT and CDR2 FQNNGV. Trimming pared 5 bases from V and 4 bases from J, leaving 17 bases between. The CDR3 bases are TGTGCCAGCAGCCCATCAGGGGCGGTTGGCTATGGCTACACCTTC. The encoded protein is CASSPSGAVGYGYTF.

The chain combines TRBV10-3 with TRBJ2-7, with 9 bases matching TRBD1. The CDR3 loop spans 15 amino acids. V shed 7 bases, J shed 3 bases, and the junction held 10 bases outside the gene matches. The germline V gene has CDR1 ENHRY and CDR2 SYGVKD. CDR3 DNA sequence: TGTGCCATCACAGAACGGACAGGGGTTCTCTACGAGCAGTACTTC. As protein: CAITERTGVLYEQYF.

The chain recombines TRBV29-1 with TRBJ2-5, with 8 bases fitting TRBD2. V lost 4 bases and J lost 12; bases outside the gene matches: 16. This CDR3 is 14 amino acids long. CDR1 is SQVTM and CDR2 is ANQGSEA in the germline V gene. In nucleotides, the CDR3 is TGCAGCGTTGTGTCGGGCGGGAGGTTTGTAGGGGAGTACTTC. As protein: CSVVSGGRFVGEYF.

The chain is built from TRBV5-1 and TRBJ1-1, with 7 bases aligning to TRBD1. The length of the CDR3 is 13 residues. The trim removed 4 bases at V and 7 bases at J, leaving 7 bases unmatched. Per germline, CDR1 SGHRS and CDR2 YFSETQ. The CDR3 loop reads CASSLRTGDEAFF. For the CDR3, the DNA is TGCGCCAGCAGCCTTCGGACAGGTGATGAAGCTTTCTTT.

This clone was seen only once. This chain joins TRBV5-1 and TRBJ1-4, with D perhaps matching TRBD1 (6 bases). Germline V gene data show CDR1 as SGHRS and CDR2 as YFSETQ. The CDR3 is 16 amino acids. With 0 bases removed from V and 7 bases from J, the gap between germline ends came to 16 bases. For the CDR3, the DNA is TGCGCCAGCAGCTTGGGGGTACAGGGAAAGACTGAAAAACTGTTTTTT. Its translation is CASSLGVQGKTEKLFF.

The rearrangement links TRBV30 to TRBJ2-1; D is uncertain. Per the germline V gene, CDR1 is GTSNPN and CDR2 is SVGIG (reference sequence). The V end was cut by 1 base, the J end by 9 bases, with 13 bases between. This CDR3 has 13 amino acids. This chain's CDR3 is CAWSGAPLSEQFF. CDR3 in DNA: TGTGCCTGGAGTGGAGCCCCCCTTAGTGAGCAGTTCTTC.

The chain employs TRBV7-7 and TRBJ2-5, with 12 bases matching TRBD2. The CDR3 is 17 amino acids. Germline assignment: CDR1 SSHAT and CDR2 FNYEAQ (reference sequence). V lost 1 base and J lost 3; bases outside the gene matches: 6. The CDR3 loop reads CASSLGLAGGTKETQYF. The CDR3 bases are TGTGCCAGCAGCTTAGGGCTAGCGGGAGGGACTAAAGAGACCCAGTACTTC. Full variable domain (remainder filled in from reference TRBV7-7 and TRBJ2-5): GAGVSQSPRYKVTKRGQDVTLRCDPISSHATLYWYQQALGQGPEFLTYFNYEAQPDKSGLPSDRFSAERPEGSISTLTIQRTEQRDSAMYRCASSLGLAGGTKETQYFGPGTRLLVL.

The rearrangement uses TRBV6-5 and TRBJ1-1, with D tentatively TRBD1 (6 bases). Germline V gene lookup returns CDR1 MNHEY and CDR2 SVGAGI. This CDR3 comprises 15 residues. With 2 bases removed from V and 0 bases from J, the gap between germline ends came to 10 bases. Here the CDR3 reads CASSYEGHMNTEAFF. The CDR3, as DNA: TGTGCCAGCAGTTACGAGGGACACATGAACACTGAAGCTTTCTTT.